Shown below are 4 T cell receptor beta chains from a single sample sequenced in a study of Ad26.COV2.S vaccination and SARS-CoV-2 variants. The protocol was immunoSEQ multiplex PCR, while the TCRdb copy is restricted to in-frame clones and leaves out a portion. The table shows fewer than 500,000 clones, with about 91% occurring only once. Treatment given: roughly 19 received Ad26.COV2.S at low or high dose, single or two shots; about five received placebo; per-sample allocation not given. Day 63 following the first vaccine or placebo injection was when the samples were taken. Source: peripheral blood, taken in a trial of Ad26.COV2.S vaccine versus placebo. Receptor source: a person aged 18 to 65 who received the Ad26.COV2.S COVID-19 vaccine or a placebo.

V and J are TRBV20-1 and TRBJ1-1, with D possibly being TRBD1 (5 bases). Trimming removed 3 bases from V and 5 bases from J, with 19 bases in between. The CDR3 contains 15 residues. Germline V gene data show CDR1 as DFQATT and CDR2 as SNEGSKA (reference sequence). Here the CDR3 DNA reads TGCAGTGCTAGTGTGGGGACGAGGGGTGGAACTGAAGCTTTCTTT. Its protein product is CSASVGTRGGTEAFF.

This rearrangement joins TRBV2 to TRBJ2-3; 8 bases are a match to TRBD1. The CDR3 totals 14 residues. V was pared by 4 bases and J by 4 bases, with 4 bases of the junction left unmatched. The germline gives CDR1 SNHLY, CDR2 FYNNEI. As DNA, the CDR3 is TGTGCCAGCAGTGGACAGGGGAGCGCAGATACGCAGTATTTT. It codes for CASSGQGSADTQYF.

V gene TRBV2 combines with J gene TRBJ1-3; D remains ambiguous. CDR1 is SNHLY and CDR2 is FYNNEI in the germline V gene. V was cut by 2 bases and J by 0 bases, with 5 bases left in between. CDR3 length: 14 amino acids. The DNA for the CDR3 is TGTGCCAGCAGTGAACAGAACTCTGGAAACACCATATATTTT. Its protein is CASSEQNSGNTIYF.

The CDR3 DNA sequence: TGTGCCAGCAGTTCCTTTAACTACAGGGAAGGACTGTTTTTT. It translates to CASSSFNYREGLFF. The chain recombines TRBV6-5 with TRBJ1-4, with a weak D call TRBD1 (6 bases). The CDR3 has 14 amino acids. Deletions cut 4 bases from V and 13 bases from J, with 19 bases between. Germline values: CDR1 MNHEY, CDR2 SVGAGI.